Detailed here is one TCR beta chain. This entry is derived from a study of human T cells and chemical hapten exposure. Study summary: Patients, predominantly female, presented with alopecia areata, totalis or universalis.

Authors' data handling: Per sample, the median was roughly 96,000 TCRs, with values from around 24,000 to 710,000. TCRdb reprocessed the RACE reads with MiXCR, giving one entry per CDR3 protein. Here the V and J calls rest on TCRdb's processing, not on the authors' analysis. This table has some 360,000 distinct CDR3 sequences, approximately 5.1% appearing once. J lost 3 bases, V lost 5 bases, and 5 bases had no gene match. Looked up from germline, CDR1 is SGHAT and CDR2 is FQNNGV. This CDR3 comprises 14 residues. Indicated time point: pre-sensitization, week 0. Sample treatment: therapeutic diphenylcyclopropenone sensitization with weekly scalp DPC. The study enrolled 18 to 70-year-old alopecia patients suitable for DPC.

V usage is TRBV11-2 and J usage is TRBJ2-7; the match to TRBD2 covers 9 bases. The sequence derives from a woman aged 45-65 years with alopecia areata. Some clones in this sample may be carry-over from other donors' samples. This specimen consisted of whole blood, obtained in connection with sensitization to the hapten diphenylcyclopropenone (DPC). CDR3 sequence: CASSQGLAVYEQYF. The CDR3 DNA sequence: TGTGCCAGCAGCCAGGGACTAGCCGTCTACGAGCAGTACTTC. Full variable domain (remainder filled in from reference TRBV11-2 and TRBJ2-7): EAGVAQSPRYKIIEKRQSVAFWCNPISGHATLYWYQQILGQGPKLLIQFQNNGVVDDSQLPKDRFSAERLKGVDSTLKIQPAKLEDSAVYLCASSQGLAVYEQYFGPGTRLTVT.